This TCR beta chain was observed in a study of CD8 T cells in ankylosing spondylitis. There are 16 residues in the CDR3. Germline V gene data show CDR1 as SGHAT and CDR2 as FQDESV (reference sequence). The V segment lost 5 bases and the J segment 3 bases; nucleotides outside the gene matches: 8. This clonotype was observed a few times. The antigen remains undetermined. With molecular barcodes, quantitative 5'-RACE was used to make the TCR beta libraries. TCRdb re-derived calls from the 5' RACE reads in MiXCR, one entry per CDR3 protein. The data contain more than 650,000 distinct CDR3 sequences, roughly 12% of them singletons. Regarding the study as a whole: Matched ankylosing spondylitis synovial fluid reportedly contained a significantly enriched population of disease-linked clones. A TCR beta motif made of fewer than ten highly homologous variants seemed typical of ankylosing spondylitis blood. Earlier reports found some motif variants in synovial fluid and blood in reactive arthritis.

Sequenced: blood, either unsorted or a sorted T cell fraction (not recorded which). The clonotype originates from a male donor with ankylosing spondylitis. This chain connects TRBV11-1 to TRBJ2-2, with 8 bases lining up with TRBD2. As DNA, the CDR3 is TGTGCCAGCAGCCAGACTAGCGTAATGGACACCGGGGAGCTGTTTTTT. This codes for CASSQTSVMDTGELFF.